This passage covers 14 T cell receptor beta chains from one sample sequenced in a study of blood T cell repertoires in COVID-19. Repertoires were generated with immunoSEQ multiplex PCR, while TCRdb's copy carries only in-frame clones and drops some. The sample contains 45,000 to 65,000 clones, 85% to 95% of which appear only once. The specimen sequenced was peripheral blood. The receptors originated from a man aged 50 to 59 with acute or convalescent COVID-19.

The CDR3 is CASSQLAGVTDTQYF. The CDR3 coding sequence is TGTGCCAGCAGCCAACTGGCGGGAGTCACAGATACGCAGTATTTT. This chain links TRBV14 with TRBJ2-3, with 7 bases matching TRBD2. J gave up 2 bases and V 2 bases, and 4 bases lay outside the gene matches. Germline lookup yields CDR1 SGHDN and CDR2 FVKESK. The CDR3 covers 15 residues. Complete variable domain (other parts from reference TRBV14 and TRBJ2-3): EAGVTQFPSHSVIEKGQTVTLRCDPISGHDNLYWYRRVMGKEIKFLLHFVKESKQDESGMPNNRFLAERTGGTYSTLKVQPAELEDSGVYFCASSQLAGVTDTQYFGPGTRLTVL.

The chain couples TRBV29-1 to TRBJ2-7; D perhaps matches TRBD2 (6 bases). V shed 5 bases and J shed 5 bases, with 10 bases lying between them. There are 11 residues in the CDR3. Germline V gives CDR1 SQVTM, CDR2 ANQGSEA. CDR3 nucleotide sequence: TGCAGCGTTACTAGGGAGGACGAGCAGTACTTC. Protein product: CSVTREDEQYF.

In its sample, this clone was seen once. The J gene is TRBJ2-1, the V gene TRBV7-2, with D possibly being TRBD2 (5 bases). This CDR3 region has 12 residues. Germline V lookup: CDR1 SGHTA, CDR2 FQGNSA. Trimming removed 3 bases from V and 12 bases from J, with 12 bases in between. The CDR3 nucleotides are TGTGCCAGCAGCTTGGAGGAATGGGGGCAGTTCTTC. It codes for CASSLEEWGQFF.

A remark on this clone: This same CDR3 is encoded by further DNA sequences in the sample. The chain couples TRBV9 to TRBJ2-7, with TRBD2 matching over 10 bases. This CDR3 contains 15 residues. From germline, CDR1 is SGDLS and CDR2 YYNGEE. Trimming at V came to 2 bases and at J to 3 bases, leaving 5 bases not matched to a gene. CDR3 sequence: CASSVGLADHYEQYF. CDR3 nucleotide sequence: TGTGCCAGCAGCGTCGGACTAGCGGATCACTACGAGCAGTACTTC.

The table lists this clone with a few counts. The J gene is TRBJ2-7, the V gene TRBV6-5, with TRBD2 as a possible D gene (6 bases). The length of the CDR3 is 15 residues. CDR1 is MNHEY, CDR2 SVGAGI, per germline. V lost 7 bases and J 2 bases, leaving 18 bases between the germline ends. The CDR3 nucleotides read TGTGCCAGCACGAGGGGAATAGCGGCACCCTACGAGCAGTACTTC. Protein: CASTRGIAAPYEQYF.

This clone was recorded only once. This chain joins TRBV5-1 and TRBJ1-6, with 7 bases matching TRBD1. The V and J ends lost 3 bases and 3 bases, in that order; junction bases with no gene match: 9. The CDR3 consists of 17 residues. From germline, CDR1 is SGHRS and CDR2 YFSETQ. In DNA form, the CDR3 reads TGCGCCAGCAGCTGGGGGGACAGTGGAAGCTATAATTCACCCCTCCACTTT. The encoded protein is CASSWGDSGSYNSPLHF.

V and J are TRBV10-1 and TRBJ2-5, with 8 bases identical to TRBD2. Germline V gene data show CDR1 as WNHNN and CDR2 as SYGVQD (reference sequence). Trimming removed 5 bases from V and 5 bases from J; junction bases left unmatched: 7. There are 14 residues in the CDR3. The CDR3 here is CASSPGLGNETQYF. The CDR3 DNA follows: TGCGCCAGCAGTCCGGGACTAGGTAACGAGACCCAGTACTTC.

This clone was detected once. This chain joins TRBV3-1 (or the pseudogene TRBV3-2) and TRBJ2-1, with TRBD2 matching over 8 bases. There are 20 residues in the CDR3. V lost 4 bases and J lost 1; bases outside the gene matches: 18. Looked up from germline, CDR1 is LGHDT and CDR2 is YNNKEL (reference sequence). As DNA, the CDR3 is TGTGCCAGCAGCCCCAAGACCCCGAGGGTAGCGGGGACGTCCTACAATGAGCAGTTCTTC. It translates to CASSPKTPRVAGTSYNEQFF.

A remark on this clone: The sample has other DNA sequences that encode this CDR3 too. The CDR3 bases are TGTGCCAGCTCACCGACTAGCGGGGCCTCCTACGAGCAGTACTTC. It translates to CASSPTSGASYEQYF. The chain carries TRBV18 and TRBJ2-7; 11 bases fit TRBD2. Germline CDR1 KGHSH, CDR2 LQKENI. The CDR3 contains 15 residues. The trim removed 3 bases at V and 0 bases at J, leaving 1 base unmatched.

This chain joins TRBV6-1 and TRBJ2-5, with D maybe TRBD2 (5 bases). V gave up 3 bases and J gave up 5 bases, with 7 bases separating them. Germline V gene lookup returns CDR1 MNHNS and CDR2 SASEGT. This CDR3 is 12 amino acids long. The CDR3 DNA sequence: TGTGCCAGCAGTGACGAGGGTGAGACCCAGTACTTC. Amino acid sequence: CASSDEGETQYF.

The rearrangement joins TRBV4-1 to TRBJ1-6, with D uncertain. Per the germline V gene, CDR1 is MGHRA and CDR2 is YSYEKL. The CDR3 has 14 residues. V was trimmed by 4 bases and J by 8 bases, leaving 12 bases between them. CDR3 loop: CASSLTLGDSPLHF. DNA of the CDR3: TGCGCCAGCAGCCTGACCTTGGGCGATTCACCCCTCCACTTT.

The V and J genes are TRBV24-1 and TRBJ1-5; TRBD1 agrees at 8 bases. Trimming took 11 bases from V and 2 from J; bases not matched to a gene: 10. The length of the CDR3 is 15 residues. Germline CDR1 is KGHDR and CDR2 is SFDVKD. The CDR3 DNA reads as TGTGCCATCAGGACAGGGCGGGTGTGCAATCAGCCCCAGCATTTT. This sequence encodes CAIRTGRVCNQPQHF.

The chain carries TRBV19 and TRBJ1-2, with 7 bases lining up with TRBD1. The length of the CDR3 is 14 residues. Trimming at V came to 7 bases and at J to 2 bases, leaving 7 bases not matched to a gene. Germline V gene data show CDR1 as LNHDA and CDR2 as SQIVND (reference sequence). The CDR3 DNA is TGTGCCAGTACCCACAGGGGCTCCAACTATGGCTACACCTTC. Its translation: CASTHRGSNYGYTF.

The V gene is TRBV5-1, the J gene TRBJ2-7, with D unresolved. The CDR3 is 11 residues long. Per germline, CDR1 SGHRS and CDR2 YFSETQ. The V and J ends lost 3 bases and 3 bases respectively, with 4 bases between them. The CDR3 DNA sequence: TGCGCCAGCAGCTATAACTACGAGCAGTACTTC. Encoded protein: CASSYNYEQYF. Together with reference TRBV5-1 and TRBJ2-7, the CDR3 gives the full variable domain: KAGVTQTPRYLIKTRGQQVTLSCSPISGHRSVSWYQQTPGQGLQFLFEYFSETQRNKGNFPGRFSGRQFSNSRSEMNVSTLELGDSALYLCASSYNYEQYFGPGTRLTVT.